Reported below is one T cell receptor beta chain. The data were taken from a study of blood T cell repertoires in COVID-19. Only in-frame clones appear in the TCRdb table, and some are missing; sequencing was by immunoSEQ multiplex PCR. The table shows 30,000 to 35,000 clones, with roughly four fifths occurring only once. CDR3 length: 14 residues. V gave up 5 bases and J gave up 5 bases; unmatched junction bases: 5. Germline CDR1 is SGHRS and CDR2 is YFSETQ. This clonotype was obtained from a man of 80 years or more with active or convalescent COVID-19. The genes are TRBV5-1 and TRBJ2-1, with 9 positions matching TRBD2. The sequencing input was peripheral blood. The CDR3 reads CASRIGTSHNEQFF. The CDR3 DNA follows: TGCGCCAGCAGGATTGGGACTAGCCACAATGAGCAGTTCTTC.